Presented here are 21 T cell receptor beta chains from one specimen sequenced in a study of blood T cell repertoires in COVID-19. Here immunoSEQ multiplex PCR was the method, and the copy in TCRdb shows in-frame clones only, minus some. This table has around 500,000 clones, around 85% appearing once. The sequenced material came from peripheral blood. Receptors originate from a human donor in a cohort sampled during active COVID-19.

The CDR3 here is CASSIVETSGSNNEQFF. For the CDR3, the DNA is TGTGCCAGTAGTATAGTCGAGACTAGCGGGAGCAACAATGAGCAGTTCTTC. The chain combines TRBV19 with TRBJ2-1; the match to TRBD2 covers 12 bases. CDR3 length: 17 residues. V was clipped by 1 base and J by 5 bases; unmatched bases: 6. The germline gives CDR1 LNHDA, CDR2 SQIVND (reference sequence).

V gene TRBV18 combines with J gene TRBJ1-3, with 8 bases that match TRBD1. This CDR3 is 17 amino acids long. Germline assignment: CDR1 KGHSH and CDR2 LQKENI. Trimming took 2 bases from V and 1 from J; bases not matched to a gene: 7. The CDR3 sequence is CASSPLQGALSGNTIYF. In DNA, the CDR3 is TGTGCCAGCTCACCATTGCAGGGGGCGCTTTCTGGAAACACCATATATTTT.

The V and J genes are TRBV18 and TRBJ1-2; 9 nucleotides match TRBD1. The J segment lost 4 bases and the V segment lost 3 bases, leaving 6 bases of the junction unmatched. The CDR3 consists of 15 residues. CDR1 KGHSH and CDR2 LQKENI come from the germline V gene. In DNA, the CDR3 is TGTGCCAGCTCACCCCGGGACAGGGCGGGCTATGGCTACACCTTC. Translated: CASSPRDRAGYGYTF.

This clone was observed once. The rearrangement uses TRBV19 and TRBJ2-5; no firm D call. CDR1 is LNHDA, CDR2 SQIVND, per germline (reference sequence). This CDR3 comprises 14 residues. V was pared by 1 base and J by 7 bases, with 13 bases between. In nucleotides, the CDR3 is TGTGCCAGTAGTATAGTTGGAGCAGAAGGGACCCAGTACTTC. This codes for CASSIVGAEGTQYF.

The chain is built from TRBV3-1 (or the pseudogene TRBV3-2) and TRBJ2-1; TRBD1 matches 7 bases. This CDR3 is built from 17 residues. From germline, CDR1 is LGHDT and CDR2 YNNKEL (reference sequence). After removal of 3 bases from V and 2 bases from J, the junction contained 10 bases not matched to a gene. The CDR3 sequence: CASSQAPGQSPYNEQFF. CDR3 in DNA: TGTGCCAGCAGCCAGGCGCCGGGACAGAGCCCCTACAATGAGCAGTTCTTC.

The chain recombines TRBV6-6 with TRBJ1-5; D is unclear. Between the trimmed V and J ends, which lost 8 bases and 7 bases, there was a span of 18 bases. CDR1 and CDR2 from the germline V gene are MNHNY and SVGAGI (reference sequence). This CDR3 region has 14 residues. The CDR3 bases are TGTGCCAGCCACGCGGGGAACTTAGGGCAGCCCCAGCATTTT. This gives the protein CASHAGNLGQPQHF.

As DNA, the CDR3 is TGTGCCAGAAGCTTTTGCCTATCAGGGCTTCCCTACGAGCAGTACTTC. It codes for CARSFCLSGLPYEQYF. J is TRBJ2-7 and V is TRBV5-3, with D perhaps TRBD1 (5 bases). TRBV5-3 is reported as an ORF; its role is uncertain. This CDR3 region has 16 residues. V was clipped by 2 bases and J by 2 bases, with 17 bases between them.

The chain links TRBV7-2 to TRBJ1-2, with 9 nucleotides matching TRBD1. CDR1 is SGHTA and CDR2 is FQGNSA in the germline V gene. The J segment lost 8 bases and the V segment lost 3 bases, leaving 4 bases of the junction unmatched. The CDR3 has 13 amino acids. DNA of the CDR3: TGTGCCAGCAGCTTTGGGACAGGGCAAGGCTACACCTTC. Translated, it gives CASSFGTGQGYTF.

The V call is TRBV7-3, the J call TRBJ2-3, with D hard to call. V was cut by 1 base and J by 0 bases, with 11 bases left in between. Germline V gene lookup returns CDR1 SGHTA and CDR2 FQGTGA. The CDR3 runs 16 residues. CDR3 DNA sequence: TGTGCCAGCAGCTTAATCGCCGGTTCAAGCACAGATACGCAGTATTTT. Its protein product is CASSLIAGSSTDTQYF.

Only one count was recorded for this clone. Other DNA sequences of this sample code for an identical CDR3. The chain has TRBV20-1 and TRBJ2-3; TRBD2 is a possible D gene (5 bases). This CDR3 has 11 amino acids. The germline V gene has CDR1 DFQATT and CDR2 SNEGSKA (reference sequence). V was clipped by 6 bases and J by 6 bases, with 10 bases between them. CDR3 loop: CSAPRGDTQYF. In DNA, the CDR3 is TGCAGTGCCCCCCGAGGGGATACGCAGTATTTT.

This clone appeared a single time. The rearrangement joins TRBV27 to TRBJ1-1; 9 bases are a match to TRBD1. There are 16 residues in the CDR3. The germline gives CDR1 MNHEY, CDR2 SMNVEV (reference sequence). The ends lost 0 bases at V and 5 bases at J; junction bases unmatched: 7. The CDR3 region has the DNA TGTGCCAGCAGTTTATCTCTACCGACAGGGGGTACTGAAGCTTTCTTT. This codes for CASSLSLPTGGTEAFF.

The chain carries TRBV27 and TRBJ1-5; D may be TRBD1 (5 bases). V was shortened by 3 bases and J by 2 bases, with 14 bases between the two germline ends. The CDR3 sequence is 16 residues long. Germline-derived CDR1 and CDR2 are MNHEY and SMNVEV (reference sequence). In DNA, the CDR3 is TGTGCCAGCAGTTTGGTAGGGGAAAGGGGCAATCAGCCCCAGCATTTT. This translates into CASSLVGERGNQPQHF.

For this clone: The same CDR3 also results from other DNA sequences found in this sample. CDR3 region: CASSPGGSGNTIYF. DNA of the CDR3: TGTGCCAGCAGCCCAGGGGGGTCTGGAAACACCATATATTTT. The chain couples TRBV11-3 to TRBJ1-3; 7 nucleotides line up with TRBD1. J lost 1 base, V lost 5 bases, and 2 bases had no gene match. The CDR3 has 14 amino acids. From germline, CDR1 is SGHNT and CDR2 YENEEA.

V and J are TRBV30 and TRBJ2-1; D gene uncertain. The CDR3 contains 14 residues. Germline values: CDR1 GTSNPN, CDR2 SVGIG (reference sequence). V lost 0 bases to trimming and J lost 9 bases, with 15 bases between them. This CDR3 is CAWSVTQAGTEQFF. For the CDR3, the DNA is TGTGCCTGGAGTGTCACTCAGGCTGGCACTGAGCAGTTCTTC.

The chain couples TRBV20-1 to TRBJ2-7; TRBD2 matches 8 bases. Trimming cost V 3 bases and J 1 base; bases outside gene matches: 11. Germline values: CDR1 DFQATT, CDR2 SNEGSKA (reference sequence). CDR3 size: 16 residues. The DNA for the CDR3 is TGCAGTGCTAGTGCCCAACTAGCGGAGTCTTCCTACGAGCAGTACTTC. The encoded protein is CSASAQLAESSYEQYF.

This CDR3 reads CASSSSIRERTDTQYF. The DNA of the CDR3 is TGTGCCAGTAGCTCTTCCATTCGAGAGCGGACAGATACGCAGTATTTT. The rearrangement uses TRBV19 and TRBJ2-3; D is possibly TRBD2 (5 bases). Trimming stripped 6 bases from V and 3 bases from J, with 19 bases between. CDR3 length: 16 residues. Germline CDR1 and CDR2: LNHDA and SQIVND (reference sequence).

The V and J genes are TRBV4-1 and TRBJ1-5; no definite D call. V was trimmed by 1 base and J by 9 bases, leaving 13 bases between them. Germline CDR1 is MGHRA and CDR2 is YSYEKL. This CDR3 spans 14 amino acids. This CDR3 reads CASSQGLLLGPQHF. CDR3 DNA sequence: TGCGCCAGCAGCCAAGGACTGCTTCTCGGGCCCCAGCATTTT.

This chain connects TRBV5-1 to TRBJ2-5; D gene unclear. V gave up 4 bases and J gave up 2 bases, with 9 bases separating them. The CDR3 loop spans 13 amino acids. The V gene's germline CDR1 is SGHRS and CDR2 YFSETQ. CDR3 in DNA: TGCGCCAGCAGCACTGGGCCGCAAGAGACCCAGTACTTC. Its protein is CASSTGPQETQYF. Variable domain in full (rest from reference TRBV5-1 and TRBJ2-5): KAGVTQTPRYLIKTRGQQVTLSCSPISGHRSVSWYQQTPGQGLQFLFEYFSETQRNKGNFPGRFSGRQFSNSRSEMNVSTLELGDSALYLCASSTGPQETQYFGPGTRLLVL.

The chain recombines TRBV7-9 with TRBJ2-7, with 8 bases aligning to TRBD1. Germline V gene data show CDR1 as SEHNR and CDR2 as FQNEAQ (reference sequence). V trimming: 0 bases; J trimming: 3 bases; junction bases outside the gene matches: 7. The length of the CDR3 is 16 residues. This CDR3 reads CASSLAGAGGSYEQYF. CDR3 nucleotide sequence: TGTGCCAGCAGCTTAGCGGGGGCAGGGGGCAGCTACGAGCAGTACTTC.

The table lists this clone with a few counts. J is TRBJ2-3 and V is TRBV2; 8 nucleotides match TRBD1. The CDR3 contains 15 residues. With 1 base clipped from V and 4 bases from J, the junction kept 4 bases outside the gene matches. From germline, CDR1 is SNHLY and CDR2 FYNNEI. CDR3 sequence reads: CASSEDRGYADTQYF. The CDR3 DNA reads as TGTGCCAGCAGTGAAGACAGGGGGTATGCAGATACGCAGTATTTT.

The rearrangement uses TRBV5-1 and TRBJ2-3; 14 nucleotides match TRBD2. V was pared by 0 bases and J by 4 bases, with 4 bases of the junction left unmatched. Germline V lookup: CDR1 SGHRS, CDR2 YFSETQ. The CDR3 length is 17 residues. CDR3 loop: CASSLGGLAGVSDTQYF. In DNA form, the CDR3 reads TGCGCCAGCAGCTTGGGGGGACTAGCGGGAGTGTCAGATACGCAGTATTTT. Filled out from reference TRBV5-1 and TRBJ2-3, the complete variable domain reads KAGVTQTPRYLIKTRGQQVTLSCSPISGHRSVSWYQQTPGQGLQFLFEYFSETQRNKGNFPGRFSGRQFSNSRSEMNVSTLELGDSALYLCASSLGGLAGVSDTQYFGPGTRLTVL.